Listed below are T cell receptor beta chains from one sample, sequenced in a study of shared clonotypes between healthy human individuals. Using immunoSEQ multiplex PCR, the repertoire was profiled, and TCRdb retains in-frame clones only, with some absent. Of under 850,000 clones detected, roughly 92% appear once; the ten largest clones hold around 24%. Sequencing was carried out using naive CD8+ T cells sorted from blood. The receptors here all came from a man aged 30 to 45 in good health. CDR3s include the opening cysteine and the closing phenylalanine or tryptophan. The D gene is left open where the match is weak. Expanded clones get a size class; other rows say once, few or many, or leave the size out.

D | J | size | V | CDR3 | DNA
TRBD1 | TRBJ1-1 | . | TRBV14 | CASSPRDRLNTEAFF | TGTGCCAGCAGCCCCCGGGACAGACTAAACACTGAAGCTTTCTTT
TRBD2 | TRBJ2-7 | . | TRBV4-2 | CASSPSAGGFYEQYF | TGTGCCAGCAGCCCCTCAGCGGGAGGATTCTACGAGCAGTACTTC
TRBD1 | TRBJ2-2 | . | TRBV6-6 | CASRPGTGGRTGELFF | TGTGCCAGCAGACCTGGGACAGGGGGCCGAACCGGGGAGCTGTTTTTT
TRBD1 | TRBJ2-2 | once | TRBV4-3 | CASSQGTGGWTGELFF | TGCGCCAGCAGCCAAGGGACAGGGGGCTGGACCGGGGAGCTGTTTTTT
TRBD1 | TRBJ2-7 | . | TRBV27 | CASSQSGQGDYEQYF | TGTGCCAGCAGTCAATCGGGACAGGGTGACTACGAGCAGTACTTC
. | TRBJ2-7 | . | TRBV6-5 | CASSYSRAYEQYF | TGTGCCAGCAGTTACTCGCGTGCCTACGAGCAGTACTTC
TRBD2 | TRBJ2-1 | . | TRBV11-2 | CASSGGSKPYNEQFF | TGTGCCAGCAGTGGCGGGAGTAAACCCTACAATGAGCAGTTCTTC
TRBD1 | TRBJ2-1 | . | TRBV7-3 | CASSFGQGRYNEQFF | TGTGCCAGCAGCTTCGGACAGGGGCGGTACAATGAGCAGTTCTTC
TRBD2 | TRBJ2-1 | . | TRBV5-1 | CASSASGSFNEQFF | TGCGCCAGCAGCGCTAGCGGGAGTTTCAATGAGCAGTTCTTC
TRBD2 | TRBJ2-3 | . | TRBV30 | CAWSKASGRLDTQYF | TGTGCCTGGAGTAAGGCTAGCGGGAGGTTAGATACGCAGTATTTT
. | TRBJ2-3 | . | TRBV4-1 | CASSQDPSPSSTDTQYF | TGCGCCAGCAGCCAAGATCCCTCCCCCTCTAGCACAGATACGCAGTATTTT
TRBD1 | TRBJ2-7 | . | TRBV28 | CATRQGPTYEQYF | TGTGCCACGAGACAGGGACCTACGTACGAGCAGTACTTC
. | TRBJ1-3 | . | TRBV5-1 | CASSLENFIATIYF | TGCGCCAGCAGCTTGGAAAACTTTATAGCTACCATATATTTT
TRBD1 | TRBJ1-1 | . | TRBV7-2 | CASSLTGSNTEAFF | TGTGCCAGCAGCTTGACAGGGTCTAACACTGAAGCTTTCTTT
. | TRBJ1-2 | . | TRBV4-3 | CASSQARGANYGYTF | TGCGCCAGCAGCCAAGCTCGCGGAGCTAACTATGGCTACACCTTC
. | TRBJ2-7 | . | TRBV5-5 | CASSLAVVSYEQYF | TGTGCCAGCAGCTTGGCCGTCGTCTCCTACGAGCAGTACTTC
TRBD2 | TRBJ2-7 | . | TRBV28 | CASRGTSGSPEQYF | TGTGCCAGCAGGGGGACTAGCGGGAGTCCCGAGCAGTACTTC
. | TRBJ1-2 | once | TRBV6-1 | CASSEYIGQAVLGYTF | TGTGCCAGCAGTGAATATATAGGGCAGGCAGTTCTTGGCTACACCTTC
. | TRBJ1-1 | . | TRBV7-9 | CASSLTTENTEAFF | TGTGCCAGCAGCTTAACGACAGAGAACACTGAAGCTTTCTTT
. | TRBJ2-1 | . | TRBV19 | CASSIAGSSYNEQFF | TGTGCCAGTAGTATAGCAGGGTCCTCCTACAATGAGCAGTTCTTC
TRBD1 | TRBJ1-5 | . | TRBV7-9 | CASSAGTASNQPQHF | TGTGCCAGCAGCGCTGGGACAGCCAGCAATCAGCCCCAGCATTTT
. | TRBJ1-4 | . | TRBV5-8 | CASSPLGGVIGEKLFF | TGTGCCAGCAGCCCTCTCGGGGGGGTAATCGGTGAAAAACTGTTTTTT
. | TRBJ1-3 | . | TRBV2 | CASSDDWRSSGNTIYF | TGTGCCAGCAGTGATGACTGGCGGAGCTCTGGAAACACCATATATTTT
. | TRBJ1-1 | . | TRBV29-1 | CSVGLPGATEAFF | TGCAGCGTTGGGTTGCCAGGGGCCACTGAAGCTTTCTTT
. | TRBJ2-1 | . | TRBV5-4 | CASKLNRAAEQFF | TGTGCCAGCAAACTGAACAGGGCGGCTGAGCAGTTCTTC
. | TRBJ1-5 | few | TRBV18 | CASSPGPDQPQHF | TGTGCCAGCTCACCAGGACCGGACCAGCCCCAGCATTTT
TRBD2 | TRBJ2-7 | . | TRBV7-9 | CASSPRDYSYEQYF | TGTGCCAGCAGCCCGAGGGACTACTCCTACGAGCAGTACTTC
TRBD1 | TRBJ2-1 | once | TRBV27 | CASKRTFLDRSYNEQFF | TGTGCCAGCAAGAGGACCTTTCTGGACAGGTCCTACAATGAGCAGTTCTTC
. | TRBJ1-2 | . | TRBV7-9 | CASSPPTGSDGYTF | TGTGCCAGCAGCCCCCCCACAGGTAGTGATGGCTACACCTTC
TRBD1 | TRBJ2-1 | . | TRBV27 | CASRWGTAPFDEQFF | TGTGCCAGCAGGTGGGGGACAGCACCTTTTGATGAGCAGTTCTTC
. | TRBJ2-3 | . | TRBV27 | CASSKGHPDTQYF | TGTGCCAGCAGTAAGGGACATCCTGATACGCAGTATTTT
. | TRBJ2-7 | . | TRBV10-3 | CAITNRRAETYEQYF | TGTGCCATCACTAATCGAAGAGCTGAGACCTACGAGCAGTACTTC
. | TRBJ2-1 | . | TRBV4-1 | CASSVRGDEQFF | TGCGCCAGCAGCGTACGGGGAGATGAGCAGTTCTTC
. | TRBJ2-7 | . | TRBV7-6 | CASSLQDSGAYEQYF | TGTGCCAGCAGCTTACAGGACAGCGGTGCCTACGAGCAGTACTTC
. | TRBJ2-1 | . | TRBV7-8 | CASAYSSYNEQFF | TGTGCCAGCGCGTACAGCTCCTACAATGAGCAGTTCTTC
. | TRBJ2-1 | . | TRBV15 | CATSSLSGGLDNEQFF | TGTGCCACCAGCAGTTTGAGTGGTGGTTTGGACAATGAGCAGTTCTTC
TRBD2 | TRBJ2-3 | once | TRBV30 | CAWGYSGLTDTQYF | TGTGCCTGGGGATATAGCGGGCTCACAGATACGCAGTATTTT
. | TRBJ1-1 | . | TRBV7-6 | CASSLATPGTSEAFF | TGTGCCAGCAGCTTAGCTACTCCGGGAACCTCTGAAGCTTTCTTT
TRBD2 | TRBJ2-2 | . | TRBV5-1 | CASSLRQHPGLAETGELFF | TGCGCCAGCAGCTTGCGTCAGCACCCGGGACTAGCGGAGACCGGGGAGCTGTTTTTT
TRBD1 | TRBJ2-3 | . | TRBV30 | CACHRTGASTDTQYF | TGTGCCTGCCATAGGACAGGGGCTAGCACAGATACGCAGTATTTT
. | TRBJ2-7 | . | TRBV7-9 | CASSPPGSLYEQYF | TGTGCCAGCAGCCCTCCGGGATCCCTGTACGAGCAGTACTTC
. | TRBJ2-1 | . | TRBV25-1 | CASTGGSHYNEQFF | TGTGCCAGCACCGGGGGCAGCCATTACAATGAGCAGTTCTTC
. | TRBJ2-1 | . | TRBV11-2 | CASSLVRGLGEQFF | TGTGCCAGCAGCTTAGTTAGGGGCTTGGGTGAGCAGTTCTTC
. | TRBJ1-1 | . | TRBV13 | CASSLVGLMNTEAFF | TGTGCCAGCAGCTTAGTGGGCCTCATGAACACTGAAGCTTTCTTT
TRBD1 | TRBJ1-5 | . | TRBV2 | CASSERDRVDQPQHF | TGTGCCAGCAGTGAGCGGGACAGGGTCGATCAGCCCCAGCATTTT
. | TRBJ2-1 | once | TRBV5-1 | CASSLDGGLSYNEQFF | TGCGCCAGCAGCCTGGACGGCGGGCTCTCCTACAATGAGCAGTTCTTC
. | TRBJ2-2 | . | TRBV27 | CASIPHVAGNTGELFF | TGTGCCAGCATTCCCCACGTCGCAGGGAACACCGGGGAGCTGTTTTTT
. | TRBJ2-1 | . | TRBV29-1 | CSVEMGLSYNEQFF | TGCAGCGTTGAAATGGGACTCAGCTACAATGAGCAGTTCTTC
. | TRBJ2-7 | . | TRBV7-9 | CASSLVTDEQYF | TGTGCCAGCAGCTTGGTTACGGACGAGCAGTACTTC
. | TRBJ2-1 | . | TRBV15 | CATSRDVPAYNEQFF | TGTGCCACCAGCAGAGATGTGCCCGCCTACAATGAGCAGTTCTTC